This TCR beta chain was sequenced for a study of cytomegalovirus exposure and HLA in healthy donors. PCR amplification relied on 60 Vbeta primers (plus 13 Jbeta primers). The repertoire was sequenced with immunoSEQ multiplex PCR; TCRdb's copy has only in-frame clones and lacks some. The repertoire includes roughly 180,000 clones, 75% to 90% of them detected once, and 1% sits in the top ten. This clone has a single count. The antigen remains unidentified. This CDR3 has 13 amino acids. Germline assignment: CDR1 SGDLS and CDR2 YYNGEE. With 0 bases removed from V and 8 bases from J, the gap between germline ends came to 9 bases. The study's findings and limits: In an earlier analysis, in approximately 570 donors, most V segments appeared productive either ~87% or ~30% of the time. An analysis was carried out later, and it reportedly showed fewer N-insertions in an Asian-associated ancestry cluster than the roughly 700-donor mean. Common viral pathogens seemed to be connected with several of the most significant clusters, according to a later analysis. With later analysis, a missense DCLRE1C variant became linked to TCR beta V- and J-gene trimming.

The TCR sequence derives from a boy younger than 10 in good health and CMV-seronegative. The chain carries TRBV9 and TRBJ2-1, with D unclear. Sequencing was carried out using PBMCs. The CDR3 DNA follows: TGTGCCAGCAGCGTAGCCAGTTTGGATGAGCAGTTCTTC. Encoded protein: CASSVASLDEQFF.